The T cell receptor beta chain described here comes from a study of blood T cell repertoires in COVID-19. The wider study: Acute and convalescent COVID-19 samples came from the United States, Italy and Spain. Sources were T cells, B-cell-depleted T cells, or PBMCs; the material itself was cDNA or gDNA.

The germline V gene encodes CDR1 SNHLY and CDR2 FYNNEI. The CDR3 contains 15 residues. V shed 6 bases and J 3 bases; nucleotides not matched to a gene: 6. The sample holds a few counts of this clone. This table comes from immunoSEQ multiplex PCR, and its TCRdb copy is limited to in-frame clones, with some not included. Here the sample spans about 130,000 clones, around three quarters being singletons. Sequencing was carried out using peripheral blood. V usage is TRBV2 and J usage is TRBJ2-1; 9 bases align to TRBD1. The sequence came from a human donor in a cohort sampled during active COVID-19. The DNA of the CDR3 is TGTGCCAGCAGGCCCGGGACAGGGTACTACAATGAGCAGTTCTTC. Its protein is CASRPGTGYYNEQFF.